The sample holds a few counts of the clone carrying this T cell receptor beta chain. Its antigen is unknown. This entry comes from a study of cytomegalovirus exposure and HLA in healthy donors. Across the whole study: Approximately 190 million T cells yielded more than 95 million unique TCR beta sequences, as an earlier analysis found. The study's early data release held tens of millions of unique TCRs from HLA-typed donors. Most genotyped donors, 75% to 85% of more than 300, had Caucasian-associated genetic ancestry. Study results and caveats: An analysis done earlier found most TCR beta V segments productive about 87% or about 30% of the time.

13 Jbeta primers and 60 Vbeta primers were used for the PCR. The repertoire was sequenced with immunoSEQ multiplex PCR; TCRdb's copy has only in-frame clones and lacks some. Among about 87,000 clones, about 8% were seen once, and the ten largest hold roughly 2.1%. This CDR3 is 15 amino acids long. Germline V lookup: CDR1 MNHEY, CDR2 SMNVEV (reference sequence). V lost 6 bases to trimming and J lost 2 bases; unmatched junction nucleotides: 7. The V and J genes are TRBV27 and TRBJ2-7, with 10 nucleotides matching TRBD1. Sequencing was carried out using PBMCs. The clonotype was recovered from a man aged 45 to 65 in good health and CMV-seronegative. CDR3 bases: TGTGCCAGCAGCCCCCGGACAGGGGGAACCTACGAGCAGTACTTC. This translates into CASSPRTGGTYEQYF.